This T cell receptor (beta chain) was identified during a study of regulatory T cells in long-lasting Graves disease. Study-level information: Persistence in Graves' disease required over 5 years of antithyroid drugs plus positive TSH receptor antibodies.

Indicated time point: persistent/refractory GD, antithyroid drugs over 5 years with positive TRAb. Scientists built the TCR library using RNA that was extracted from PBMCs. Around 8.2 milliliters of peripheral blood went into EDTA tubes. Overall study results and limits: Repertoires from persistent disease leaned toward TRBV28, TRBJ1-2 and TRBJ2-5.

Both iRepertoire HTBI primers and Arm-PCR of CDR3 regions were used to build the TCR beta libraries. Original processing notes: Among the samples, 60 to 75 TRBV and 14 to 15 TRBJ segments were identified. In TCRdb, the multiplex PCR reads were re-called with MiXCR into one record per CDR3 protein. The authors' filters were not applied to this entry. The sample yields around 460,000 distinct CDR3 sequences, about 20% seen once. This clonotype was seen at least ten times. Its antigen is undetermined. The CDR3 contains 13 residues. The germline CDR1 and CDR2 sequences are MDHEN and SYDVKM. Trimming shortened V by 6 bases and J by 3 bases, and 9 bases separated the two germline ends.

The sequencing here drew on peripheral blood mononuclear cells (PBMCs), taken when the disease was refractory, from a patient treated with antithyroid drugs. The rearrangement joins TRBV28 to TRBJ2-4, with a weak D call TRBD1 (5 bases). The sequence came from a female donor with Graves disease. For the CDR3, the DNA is TGTGCCAGCAGAGACAGATTCAAAAACATTCAGTACTTC. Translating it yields CASRDRFKNIQYF.